The 23 T cell receptor beta chains listed next were all sequenced from one sample in a study of cytomegalovirus exposure and HLA in healthy donors. PCR used 60 Vbeta primers and 13 Jbeta primers. Assay: immunoSEQ multiplex PCR; the TCRdb copy retains only in-frame clones and omits some. The sample lists about 120,000 clones; 75% to 80% were seen once. The sequencing sample was made of PBMCs. These receptors originate from a woman in her 30s in good health and CMV-seropositive.

The chain combines TRBV5-1 with TRBJ2-2; TRBD1 matches at 9 bases. V lost 1 base, J lost 0 bases, and 4 bases stayed unmatched. This CDR3 contains 17 residues. Germline V gives CDR1 SGHRS, CDR2 YFSETQ. The CDR3 protein is CASSLLGQGTNTGELFF. Here the CDR3 DNA reads TGCGCCAGCAGCTTGCTCGGACAGGGGACGAACACCGGGGAGCTGTTTTTT. Filled out from reference TRBV5-1 and TRBJ2-2, the complete variable domain reads KAGVTQTPRYLIKTRGQQVTLSCSPISGHRSVSWYQQTPGQGLQFLFEYFSETQRNKGNFPGRFSGRQFSNSRSEMNVSTLELGDSALYLCASSLLGQGTNTGELFFGEGSRLTVL.

This rearrangement joins TRBV4-2 to TRBJ2-3, with 13 nucleotides matching TRBD2. Trimming at V came to 6 bases and at J to 5 bases, leaving 5 bases not matched to a gene. Germline CDR1 reads LGHNA; CDR2 reads YNFKEQ. The CDR3 has 15 amino acids. The CDR3 here is CASRTSGGPGDTQYF. CDR3 nucleotides: TGTGCCAGCAGGACTAGCGGGGGGCCCGGAGATACGCAGTATTTT.

V is TRBV27 and J is TRBJ2-2; 9 bases are shared with TRBD2. Germline values: CDR1 MNHEY, CDR2 SMNVEV (reference sequence). V shed 3 bases, J shed 7 bases, and the junction held 9 bases outside the gene matches. The CDR3 spans 16 residues. The CDR3 sequence is CASSFAGGSFGGELFF. The CDR3 DNA is TGTGCCAGCAGTTTCGCGGGGGGGTCGTTTGGCGGGGAGCTGTTTTTT.

Comments on this clone: Germline and junction disagree at one end, which may indicate a read error. The chain combines TRBV9 with TRBJ2-5; 10 positions agree with TRBD2. The V gene's germline CDR1 is SGDLS and CDR2 YYNGEE. The CDR3 runs 17 residues. CDR3 sequence reads: CASGVKVAGGSQETQYF. The CDR3 DNA sequence: TGTGCCAGCGGCGTAAAGGTAGCGGGGGGAAGTCAAGAGACCCAGTACTTC.

For this clone: An end of the junction does not agree with germline; a read error may underlie this. The same CDR3 arises from other DNA sequences in this sample as well. This chain connects TRBV19 to TRBJ1-1; D possibly corresponds to TRBD1 (6 bases). Germline-derived CDR1 and CDR2 are LNHDA and SQIVND (reference sequence). The CDR3 is 15 residues long. The CDR3 sequence is CASTLGGGTNTEAFF. CDR3 in DNA: TGTGCCAGTACGTTGGGCGGGGGGACAAACACTGAGGCTTTCTTT.

The chain couples TRBV5-8 to TRBJ2-3; 7 positions agree with TRBD1. The junction had 6 bases not matched to a gene; V was cut back by 6 bases and J by 5 bases. From germline, CDR1 is SGHTS and CDR2 YDEGEE. The CDR3 loop spans 13 amino acids. The CDR3 region has the DNA TGTGCCAGCACGGGACAGTCTTTAGATACGCAGTATTTT. Protein sequence: CASTGQSLDTQYF.

This sequence joins TRBV29-1 and TRBJ2-7; 8 bases agree with TRBD1. The CDR3 sequence is 12 residues long. Germline V CDR1 and CDR2: SQVTM, ANQGSEA. Trimming removed 4 bases from V and 2 bases from J; junction bases left unmatched: 1. The CDR3 here is CSVATGAYEQYF. CDR3 nucleotides: TGCAGCGTTGCGACAGGGGCCTACGAGCAGTACTTC.

The chain employs TRBV16 and TRBJ1-2; the D gene is possibly TRBD1 (5 bases). Per germline, CDR1 KGHSY and CDR2 FQNENV. Trimming cost V 4 bases and J 0 bases, with 6 bases left between them. The CDR3 has 13 residues. CDR3 sequence (DNA): TGTGCCAGCAGCCCGACAGCTAACTATGGCTACACCTTC. Translated: CASSPTANYGYTF.

V and J are TRBV7-2 and TRBJ2-3; possibly TRBD2 for D (6 bases). The CDR3 consists of 14 residues. Germline-derived CDR1 and CDR2 are SGHTA and FQGNSA. V lost 6 bases, J lost 5 bases, and 15 bases lay in between. This CDR3 reads CASRLTGDRDTQYF. The CDR3 DNA sequence: TGTGCCAGCAGGCTGACGGGGGATCGAGATACGCAGTATTTT.

The chain has TRBV25-1 and TRBJ2-5, with 9 bases lining up with TRBD1. Germline CDR1 is MGHDK and CDR2 is SYGVNS. The CDR3 is 15 residues long. V was pared by 8 bases and J by 3 bases, with 10 bases of the junction left unmatched. The CDR3 region has the DNA TGTGCCAGCTGGGGACCGGGACAGGGAAAAGAGACCCAGTACTTC. This encodes CASWGPGQGKETQYF. The full variable domain, rest sourced from reference TRBV25-1 and TRBJ2-5, is EADIYQTPRYLVIGTGKKITLECSQTMGHDKMYWYQQDPGMELHLIHYSYGVNSTEKGDLSSESTVSRIRTEHFPLTLESARPSHTSQYLCASWGPGQGKETQYFGPGTRLLVL.

The sample holds one count of this clone. The chain has TRBV9 and TRBJ1-6; 9 nucleotides align to TRBD1. Trimming at V came to 3 bases and at J to 7 bases, leaving 2 bases not matched to a gene. The CDR3 extends over 14 amino acids. CDR1 SGDLS and CDR2 YYNGEE come from the germline V gene. CDR3 region: CASSDRGPNSPLHF. The CDR3 DNA reads TGTGCCAGCAGCGACAGGGGGCCAAATTCACCCCTCCACTTT.

This chain links TRBV29-1 with TRBJ2-3, with D maybe TRBD2 (6 bases). V lost 6 bases and J 3 bases, leaving 19 bases between the germline ends. The CDR3 length is 15 residues. Per germline, CDR1 SQVTM and CDR2 ANQGSEA. In DNA, the CDR3 is TGCAGCGTCGGACGTAGGGGCGGGGAGACAGATACGCAGTATTTT. It translates to CSVGRRGGETDTQYF.

This chain joins TRBV19 and TRBJ1-6, with D uncertain. Germline V gene lookup returns CDR1 LNHDA and CDR2 SQIVND (reference sequence). The V end was cut by 4 bases, the J end by 8 bases, with 9 bases between. The CDR3 extends over 13 amino acids. The CDR3: CASSRRSDSPLHF. In DNA, the CDR3 is TGTGCCAGTAGTAGGAGAAGTGATTCACCCCTCCACTTT.

The chain joins TRBV4-1 to TRBJ1-2, with D possibly matching TRBD1 (5 bases). V was cut by 1 base and J by 5 bases, with 17 bases left in between. The CDR3 is made up of 16 amino acids. The germline V gene encodes CDR1 MGHRA and CDR2 YSYEKL. The CDR3 DNA reads TGCGCCAGCAGCCAAGGGCAGGGATGGACCGTATATGGCTACACCTTC. Its protein is CASSQGQGWTVYGYTF.

The chain uses TRBV5-6 and TRBJ1-4, with 7 nucleotides matching TRBD1. V shed 3 bases, J shed 10 bases, and the junction held 12 bases outside the gene matches. The CDR3 has 15 amino acids. Germline CDR1 is SGHDT and CDR2 is YYEEEE. In nucleotides, the CDR3 is TGTGCCAGCAGCTCTCCTGTGACAGGGAAGAGAAAACTGTTTTTT. It codes for CASSSPVTGKRKLFF.

This clone was detected only once. The chain joins TRBV29-1 to TRBJ2-1; the D gene is possibly TRBD1 (6 bases). Germline assignment: CDR1 SQVTM and CDR2 ANQGSEA. Trimming took 6 bases from V and 9 from J, leaving 12 bases between them. The CDR3 loop spans 11 amino acids. CDR3 DNA sequence: TGCAGCGTACAGGGTACTGGTGAGCAGTTCTTC. It codes for CSVQGTGEQFF.

This rearrangement joins TRBV28 to TRBJ1-2; TRBD1 matches at 10 bases. Germline V lookup: CDR1 MDHEN, CDR2 SYDVKM. Germline trimming cut 1 base from V and 5 bases from J; bases unmatched to any gene: 4. CDR3 length: 15 amino acids. This CDR3 is CASSLSPDRGYGYTF. Here the CDR3 DNA reads TGTGCCAGCAGTTTATCGCCGGACAGGGGGTATGGCTACACCTTC.

The gene calls are TRBV5-4 and TRBJ2-1, with 9 bases identical to TRBD2. Germline V gene data show CDR1 as SGHNT and CDR2 as YYREEE (reference sequence). The ends lost 7 bases at V and 7 bases at J; junction bases unmatched: 9. CDR3 size: 14 residues. This chain's CDR3 is CASSPAGGSNEQFF. The CDR3 bases are TGTGCCAGCTCCCCAGCGGGGGGCAGTAATGAGCAGTTCTTC. The variable domain in full, completed from reference TRBV5-4 and TRBJ2-1, reads ETGVTQSPTHLIKTRGQQVTLRCSSQSGHNTVSWYQQALGQGPQFIFQYYREEENGRGNFPPRFSGLQFPNYSSELNVNALELDDSALYLCASSPAGGSNEQFFGPGTRLTVL.

This chain joins TRBV4-3 and TRBJ2-1; D is uncertain. Looked up from germline, CDR1 is LGHNA and CDR2 is YSLEER. V was trimmed by 0 bases and J by 9 bases, leaving 9 bases between them. The CDR3 spans 13 residues. The CDR3 is CASSQERIGEQFF. CDR3 sequence (DNA): TGCGCCAGCAGCCAAGAACGAATCGGTGAGCAGTTCTTC.

This clone was detected a few times. The V call is TRBV5-1, the J call TRBJ1-2; no clear D. V lost 0 bases, J lost 3 bases, and 9 bases lay in between. Germline V CDR1 and CDR2: SGHRS, YFSETQ. The length of the CDR3 is 14 residues. CDR3 amino acids: CASSLVGGDYGYTF. The CDR3 DNA is TGCGCCAGCAGCTTGGTAGGAGGTGACTATGGCTACACCTTC.

The chain employs TRBV5-5 and TRBJ2-7; 7 bases fit TRBD1. The CDR3 totals 15 residues. Germline values: CDR1 SGHKS, CDR2 YYEKEE (reference sequence). V was clipped by 2 bases and J by 3 bases; unmatched bases: 8. The CDR3 region has the DNA TGTGCCAGCAGCTTTCCAACGACAGGGAACTACGAGCAGTACTTC. Protein sequence: CASSFPTTGNYEQYF.

This chain connects TRBV30 to TRBJ1-4, with TRBD1 identical over 9 bases. Trimming cost V 1 base and J 7 bases; bases outside gene matches: 7. CDR3 size: 15 residues. In germline, CDR1 is GTSNPN, CDR2 SVGIG (reference sequence). CDR3 bases: TGTGCCTGGAGTGGGACAGGGGATAAGGGTGAAAAACTGTTTTTT. Its protein is CAWSGTGDKGEKLFF.

This clone was counted a single time. The genes are TRBV7-3 and TRBJ2-2, with 7 bases fitting TRBD2. Germline V gene data show CDR1 as SGHTA and CDR2 as FQGTGA. This CDR3 spans 13 amino acids. The V segment lost 5 bases and the J segment 3 bases; nucleotides outside the gene matches: 0. CDR3 sequence reads: CASSRGDTGELFF. CDR3 sequence (DNA): TGTGCCAGCAGCCGGGGGGACACCGGGGAGCTGTTTTTT.